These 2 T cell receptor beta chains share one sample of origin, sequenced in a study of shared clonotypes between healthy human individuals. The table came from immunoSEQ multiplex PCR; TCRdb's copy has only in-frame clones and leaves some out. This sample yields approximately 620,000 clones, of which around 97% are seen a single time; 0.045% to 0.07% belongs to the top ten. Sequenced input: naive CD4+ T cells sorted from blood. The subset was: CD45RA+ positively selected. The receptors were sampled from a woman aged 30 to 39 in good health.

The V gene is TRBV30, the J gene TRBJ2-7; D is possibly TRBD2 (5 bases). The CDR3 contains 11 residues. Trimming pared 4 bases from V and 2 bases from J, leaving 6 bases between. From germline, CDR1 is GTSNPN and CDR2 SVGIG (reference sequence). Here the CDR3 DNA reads TGTGCCTGGACGGGAACCTACGAGCAGTACTTC. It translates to CAWTGTYEQYF.

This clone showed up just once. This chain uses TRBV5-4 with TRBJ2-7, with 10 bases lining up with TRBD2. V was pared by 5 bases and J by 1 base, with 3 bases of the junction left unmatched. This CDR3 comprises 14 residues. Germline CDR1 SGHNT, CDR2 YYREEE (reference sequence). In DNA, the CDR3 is TGTGCCAGCAGTCGAGCGGGAGGGTCCTACGAGCAGTACTTC. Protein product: CASSRAGGSYEQYF.